These 30 T cell receptor beta chains were all obtained from the same sample, sequenced in a study of beta chain features in type 1 diabetes listed by TCRdb under 2018. Broader findings and caveats from the paper: Type 1 diabetes patients showed a moderate but significant shortening of TCRB CDR3 length in all four CD4+ subsets.

Libraries were built with the immunoSEQ multiplex PCR assay. The entire amount of isolated RNA was reverse transcribed using the High Capacity cDNA Reverse Transcription Kit, so the sequenced TCRB transcripts were expressed ones. Sourced from immuneACCESS, this table was stored by TCRdb with only in-frame sequences that have V and J called. A share of the clones is absent; for the studies checked, an unresolved V gene accounts for under half, and the remainder has no known explanation. The sample table holds about 150,000 clones, of which 9% to 10% were seen once. The ten largest account for under 0.75% of the sample. Their specific antigens are unknown. Sample: central memory CD4+ T cells from blood. The receptors were gathered from a woman in her 30s with type 1 diabetes.

The V and J genes are TRBV28 and TRBJ2-5, with 9 bases identical to TRBD1. V dropped 6 bases and J dropped 5; count of bases not matched to a gene: 4. The germline gives CDR1 MDHEN, CDR2 SYDVKM. The CDR3 covers 13 residues. CDR3 region: CASSPGQGETQYF. The CDR3 DNA follows: TGTGCCAGCAGCCCCGGACAGGGGGAGACCCAGTACTTC.

This clone has ten or more counts. The rearrangement links TRBV29-1 to TRBJ2-1; D call uncertain. Per the germline V gene, CDR1 is SQVTM and CDR2 is ANQGSEA. The length of the CDR3 is 12 residues. Trimming removed 6 bases from V and 8 bases from J, with 14 bases in between. The CDR3 spells CSVEPTGYEQFF. CDR3 DNA: TGCAGCGTCGAACCGACTGGCTATGAGCAGTTCTTC.

The chain is built from TRBV27 and TRBJ2-7; 9 nucleotides agree with TRBD1. V dropped 2 bases and J dropped 5; count of bases not matched to a gene: 1. CDR1 and CDR2 from the germline V gene are MNHEY and SMNVEV (reference sequence). The CDR3 has 13 amino acids. The DNA for the CDR3 is TGTGCCAGCAGTTTACGACAGGGGGACGAGCAGTACTTC. Protein sequence: CASSLRQGDEQYF.

This clone was detected only a few times. The chain has TRBV7-2 and TRBJ2-5; D perhaps matches TRBD2 (6 bases). Trimming took 7 bases from V and 5 from J, leaving 14 bases between them. The CDR3 sequence is 13 residues long. Germline lookup yields CDR1 SGHTA and CDR2 FQGNSA. The CDR3 loop is CASTQTRMETQYF. The CDR3 DNA reads as TGTGCCAGCACCCAGACTAGAATGGAGACCCAGTACTTC.

This clone appeared a few times. The CDR3 region is CASSTRQGRNTEAFF. DNA for the CDR3: TGTGCCAGCAGCACTCGACAGGGGAGGAACACTGAAGCTTTCTTT. The J gene is TRBJ1-1, the V gene TRBV5-8; 8 bases are a match to TRBD1. Germline values: CDR1 SGHTS, CDR2 YDEGEE. The CDR3 length is 15 residues. The junction had 6 bases not matched to a gene; V was cut back by 4 bases and J by 1 base.

This chain links TRBV13 with TRBJ2-1; D is possibly TRBD1 (5 bases). The CDR3 runs 14 residues. The V end was cut by 3 bases, the J end by 0 bases, with 6 bases between. The V gene's germline CDR1 is PRHDT and CDR2 FYEKMQ (reference sequence). The CDR3 spells CASSFRGSYNEQFF. Written as DNA, the CDR3 is TGTGCCAGCAGCTTTAGGGGCTCCTACAATGAGCAGTTCTTC.

This clone has just a few counts. The chain combines TRBV11-2 with TRBJ1-4; D is unresolved. CDR3 length: 15 amino acids. V was pared by 3 bases and J by 0 bases, with 8 bases between. The germline V gene has CDR1 SGHAT and CDR2 FQNNGV. The CDR3 region is CASSFQVATNEKLFF. The CDR3 nucleotides read TGTGCCAGCAGCTTCCAGGTTGCAACTAATGAAAAACTGTTTTTT.

This clone was seen only a few times. This chain joins TRBV7-9 and TRBJ2-5; 8 positions match TRBD2. Germline loops: CDR1 SEHNR, CDR2 FQNEAQ (reference sequence). Trimming took 3 bases from V and 2 from J; bases not matched to a gene: 2. The CDR3 runs to 14 residues. CDR3 in DNA: TGTGCCAGCAGCTTTACTAGCGGACAAGAGACCCAGTACTTC. Protein: CASSFTSGQETQYF.

This chain joins TRBV5-1 and TRBJ2-5; TRBD1 is a possible D gene (5 bases). In germline, CDR1 is SGHRS, CDR2 YFSETQ. The CDR3 loop spans 14 amino acids. V was clipped by 4 bases and J by 5 bases, with 15 bases between them. The DNA for the CDR3 is TGCGCCAGCAGCGTCAGGGTGTCTGCTGAGACCCAGTACTTC. Its protein product is CASSVRVSAETQYF.

This clone has a handful of counts. V usage is TRBV18 and J usage is TRBJ1-1; no definite D call. The V gene lost 3 bases and the J gene lost 2 bases, with 7 bases spanning the gap. In germline, CDR1 is KGHSH, CDR2 LQKENI. This CDR3 comprises 13 residues. The CDR3 here is CASSPQTNTEAFF. CDR3 nucleotides: TGTGCCAGCTCACCCCAAACTAACACTGAAGCTTTCTTT.

This clone has a handful of counts. CDR3 loop: CASRLAANTGELFF. CDR3 sequence (DNA): TGTGCCAGCAGACTAGCGGCGAACACCGGGGAGCTGTTTTTT. The chain couples TRBV2 to TRBJ2-2, with 8 bases lining up with TRBD2. V trimming: 6 bases; J trimming: 0 bases; junction bases outside the gene matches: 0. This CDR3 has 14 residues. The germline V gene has CDR1 SNHLY and CDR2 FYNNEI.

This clone was seen a handful of times. The chain is built from TRBV30 and TRBJ1-4, with a weak D call TRBD1 (6 bases). V was cut by 0 bases and J by 8 bases, with 10 bases left in between. Germline V lookup: CDR1 GTSNPN, CDR2 SVGIG (reference sequence). This CDR3 has 13 residues. The CDR3 loop is CAWSVDRREKLFF. The CDR3 region has the DNA TGTGCCTGGAGTGTCGACAGGAGAGAAAAACTGTTTTTT.

This sequence joins TRBV5-6 and TRBJ2-3, with 9 bases fitting TRBD2. CDR3 size: 15 residues. Per the germline V gene, CDR1 is SGHDT and CDR2 is YYEEEE. V shed 2 bases and J 7 bases; nucleotides not matched to a gene: 8. CDR3 sequence: CASSLKTSGANTQYF. For the CDR3, the DNA is TGTGCCAGCAGCTTAAAGACTAGCGGTGCGAATACGCAGTATTTT.

The rearrangement uses TRBV7-6 and TRBJ1-2; D is uncertain. There are 14 residues in the CDR3. Germline loops: CDR1 SGHVS, CDR2 FNYEAQ. The germline V and J ends were trimmed by 1 base and 3 bases, with 9 bases remaining between them. The CDR3 region has the DNA TGTGCCAGCAGCTTAGACCCCACGGACTATGGCTACACCTTC. Its protein product is CASSLDPTDYGYTF.

The chain links TRBV7-9 to TRBJ2-1, with D perhaps TRBD1 (5 bases). Germline values: CDR1 SEHNR, CDR2 FQNEAQ (reference sequence). This CDR3 is 17 amino acids long. Between the trimmed V and J ends, which lost 1 base and 7 bases, there was a span of 20 bases. The CDR3 region has the DNA TGTGCCAGCAGCTTAGATTCCGGACATCCCAGTGGGAATGAGCAGTTCTTC. Translation gives CASSLDSGHPSGNEQFF.

The chain combines TRBV5-6 with TRBJ2-1, with a weak D call TRBD1 (7 bases). The CDR3 totals 14 residues. The germline V and J ends were trimmed by 4 bases and 5 bases, with 13 bases remaining between them. CDR1 and CDR2 (germline): SGHDT, YYEEEE. For the CDR3, the DNA is TGTGCCAGCAGCCCACCCAGGGGGGACAATGAGCAGTTCTTC. Translating gives CASSPPRGDNEQFF.

The chain recombines TRBV6-5 with TRBJ2-5, with a weak D call TRBD2 (5 bases). V lost 2 bases and J 5 bases, leaving 15 bases between the germline ends. Looked up from germline, CDR1 is MNHEY and CDR2 is SVGAGI. The CDR3 loop spans 15 amino acids. The CDR3 reads CASSYAAGEGETQYF. In DNA form, the CDR3 reads TGTGCCAGCAGTTACGCGGCCGGGGAAGGGGAGACCCAGTACTTC.

This clone appeared a few times. CDR3 nucleotides: TGCGCCAGCAGCTTGGCCGGTTCGGACAACGAGCAGTACTTC. It translates to CASSLAGSDNEQYF. This chain links TRBV5-1 with TRBJ2-7; D is possibly TRBD1 (5 bases). This CDR3 is 14 amino acids long. Germline assignment: CDR1 SGHRS and CDR2 YFSETQ. V gave up 0 bases and J gave up 5 bases, with 12 bases separating them.

The rearrangement links TRBV7-9 to TRBJ2-2; TRBD1 aligns across 8 bases. There are 15 residues in the CDR3. Germline CDR1 reads SEHNR; CDR2 reads FQNEAQ (reference sequence). The V gene end was trimmed by 5 bases and the J gene end by 5 bases; junction bases not matched to a gene: 7. The CDR3 nucleotides are TGTGCCAGCAGCAAGGACAGGGTGAGGACCGGGGAGCTGTTTTTT. It codes for CASSKDRVRTGELFF.

This clone has only a few counts. CDR3 loop: CSVEGGTSGLYNEQFF. DNA for the CDR3: TGCAGCGTTGAGGGCGGGACTAGCGGTCTATACAATGAGCAGTTCTTC. The chain recombines TRBV29-1 with TRBJ2-1, with 11 bases fitting TRBD2. Germline CDR1 is SQVTM and CDR2 is ANQGSEA. The CDR3 is 16 residues long. Trimming took 3 bases from V and 4 from J; bases not matched to a gene: 8.

This clone turned up a few times. The gene calls are TRBV5-1 and TRBJ2-1, with TRBD2 matching 10 bases. This CDR3 region has 14 residues. With 3 bases clipped from V and 13 bases from J, the junction kept 10 bases outside the gene matches. Germline lookup yields CDR1 SGHRS and CDR2 YFSETQ. The CDR3 reads CASSSRTSGGPQFF. CDR3 bases: TGCGCCAGCAGCTCTAGGACTAGCGGTGGCCCTCAGTTCTTC. Using reference TRBV5-1 and TRBJ2-1 for the parts outside the CDR3, the full variable domain is KAGVTQTPRYLIKTRGQQVTLSCSPISGHRSVSWYQQTPGQGLQFLFEYFSETQRNKGNFPGRFSGRQFSNSRSEMNVSTLELGDSALYLCASSSRTSGGPQFFGPGTRLTVL.

This clone was observed a handful of times. The chain links TRBV9 to TRBJ2-7; a possible D gene is TRBD2 (6 bases). CDR1 and CDR2 (germline): SGDLS, YYNGEE. V lost 3 bases and J lost 3, with 10 bases in between. This CDR3 comprises 13 residues. The CDR3 protein is CASSGLEGYEQYF. The CDR3 nucleotides read TGTGCCAGCAGCGGACTAGAAGGCTACGAGCAGTACTTC. Full variable domain (rest looked up from reference TRBV9 and TRBJ2-7): DSGVTQTPKHLITATGQRVTLRCSPRSGDLSVYWYQQSLDQGLQFLIQYYNGEERAKGNILERFSAQQFPDLHSELNLSSLELGDSALYFCASSGLEGYEQYFGPGTRLTVT.

A few counts support this clone. The rearrangement uses TRBV11-2 and TRBJ2-1; 14 bases agree with TRBD2. V lost 2 bases to trimming and J lost 6 bases; unmatched junction nucleotides: 3. Per the germline V gene, CDR1 is SGHAT and CDR2 is FQNNGV. The CDR3 is 16 amino acids. CDR3 bases: TGTGCCAGCAGCTTATCCGGGACTAGCGGGAGCAATGAGCAGTTCTTC. Residues: CASSLSGTSGSNEQFF.

The chain is built from TRBV5-4 and TRBJ2-5; D possibly corresponds to TRBD1 (6 bases). Germline assignment: CDR1 SGHNT and CDR2 YYREEE (reference sequence). CDR3 length equals 15 residues. Trimming stripped 2 bases from V and 2 bases from J, with 13 bases between. CDR3 sequence (DNA): TGTGCCAGCAGCTTCCCCGGGACACGGCAAGAGACCCAGTACTTC. This codes for CASSFPGTRQETQYF.

This clone turned up a few times. The rearrangement joins TRBV9 to TRBJ2-1, with 9 bases that match TRBD2. J was trimmed by 9 bases and V by 0 bases; bases with no gene match: 7. The CDR3 is made up of 15 amino acids. Germline V CDR1 and CDR2: SGDLS, YYNGEE. The CDR3 protein is CASSVGSGRLSEQFF. DNA for the CDR3: TGTGCCAGCAGCGTAGGAAGCGGGAGGTTGAGTGAGCAGTTCTTC.

The chain carries TRBV5-8 and TRBJ2-5; TRBD1 aligns across 7 bases. The CDR3 consists of 16 residues. The germline CDR1 and CDR2 sequences are SGHTS and YDEGEE. The trim removed 4 bases at V and 5 bases at J, leaving 14 bases unmatched. This CDR3 reads CASSRPPGQTYETQYF. The DNA of the CDR3 is TGTGCCAGCAGCCGACCTCCGGGACAGACCTATGAGACCCAGTACTTC.

The rearrangement joins TRBV2 to TRBJ1-1; TRBD1 aligns across 12 bases. The CDR3 is 14 residues long. V was clipped by 7 bases and J by 4 bases; unmatched bases: 4. From germline, CDR1 is SNHLY and CDR2 FYNNEI. The CDR3 DNA sequence: TGTGCCAGCACCCGGGACAGGGGGCTCACTGAAGCTTTCTTT. Encoded protein: CASTRDRGLTEAFF.

The V call is TRBV18, the J call TRBJ1-6; D is unresolved. Per the germline V gene, CDR1 is KGHSH and CDR2 is LQKENI. CDR3 length equals 15 residues. V lost 1 base, J lost 8 bases, and 12 bases lay in between. This CDR3 reads CASSPLPPRDSPLHF. The CDR3 DNA reads TGTGCCAGCTCACCACTCCCTCCGAGGGATTCACCCCTCCACTTT.

This chain joins TRBV6-5 and TRBJ2-3; TRBD2 agrees at 9 bases. With V trimmed by 7 bases and J by 3 bases, 8 bases remained unmatched. The V gene's germline CDR1 is MNHEY and CDR2 SVGAGI. The CDR3 totals 15 residues. DNA of the CDR3: TGTGCCAGCATCAAGGGAGCGGGAGGTACAGATACGCAGTATTTT. Its protein is CASIKGAGGTDTQYF.

This clone was counted only a few times. This chain joins TRBV7-9 and TRBJ2-3; D is possibly TRBD1 (6 bases). CDR3 length equals 15 residues. Germline CDR1 reads SEHNR; CDR2 reads FQNEAQ (reference sequence). Between the trimmed V and J ends, which lost 5 bases and 1 base, there was a span of 13 bases. The DNA for the CDR3 is TGTGCCAGCAGCGACACAGGGTGGCGCACAGATACGCAGTATTTT. Protein sequence: CASSDTGWRTDTQYF.